This TCR beta chain was captured by sequencing in a study of beta chain features in type 1 diabetes. Study results and caveats: Shortening that was moderate but significant affected the TCRB CDR3s of Type 1 diabetes patients in all four CD4+ subsets. Within the patient group, naive, central memory and Treg TCRB repertoires appeared more similar to each other than within healthy donors. Patients with type 1 diabetes carried fewer insertions and had more deletions at their VDJ junctions.

Naive, central memory, regulatory and stem cell-like memory cells within the CD4+ compartment were sorted using CD45RO/CCR7/CD25/CD127/CD95/CD27. V dropped 5 bases and J dropped 7; count of bases not matched to a gene: 9. CDR3 length: 15 residues. The germline V gene has CDR1 LGHNT and CDR2 FRNRAP. Expressed TCRB transcripts were sequenced because the entire RNA isolate underwent reverse transcription. Profiling relied on immunoSEQ multiplex PCR, and the TCRdb table lists in-frame clones only, not all of them. The sample consists of about 400,000 clones, over 9.5% of them appearing once. A word on this clone: Its antigen is unknown.

The sequence was obtained from a man between 18 and 29 years old in good health. The specimen was naive CD4+ T cells from blood. The rearrangement uses TRBV12-5 and TRBJ2-1, with 9 bases matching TRBD1. CDR3 loop: CASGPIGTGLNEQFF. As DNA, the CDR3 is TGTGCTAGTGGTCCCATCGGGACAGGGCTAAATGAGCAGTTCTTC.